The 17 T cell receptor beta chains reported below all come from one sample, sequenced in a study of blood T cells in healthy people across ages. PCR was performed a second time for about 6 to 12 cycles using a sample-barcoded 5' primer and a J-beta primer mix. MiXCR, run by TCRdb on the 5' RACE reads, gives a single entry per CDR3 protein. This sample has roughly 1,700,000 distinct CDR3 sequences; roughly 30% occur once, and the top ten carry approximately 7.7%. The specimen sequenced was blood. Every receptor here comes from a woman aged 25 to 45 in good health.

This clonotype was detected a few times. CDR3 nucleotides: TGTGCCAGCAGTTCCGGGCCAGCGGTCAGCTACGAGCAGTACTTC. Protein sequence: CASSSGPAVSYEQYF. J is TRBJ2-7 and V is TRBV12-3 or TRBV12-4, with a weak D call TRBD2 (5 bases). Trimming removed 4 bases at V and 3 bases at J, with 16 bases between. This CDR3 contains 15 residues.

The genes are TRBV7-2 and TRBJ1-1; D not resolved. The V gene's germline CDR1 is SGHTA and CDR2 FQGNSA. The CDR3 has 13 amino acids. The V end was cut by 5 bases, the J end by 1 base, with 8 bases between. CDR3 protein: CASSQTWNTEAFF. The CDR3 DNA is TGTGCCAGCAGCCAGACATGGAACACTGAAGCTTTCTTT.

This clonotype was recorded at least ten times. The chain combines TRBV29-1 with TRBJ2-1; D remains unclear. From germline, CDR1 is SQVTM and CDR2 ANQGSEA. This CDR3 spans 12 amino acids. Trimming cost V 8 bases and J 5 bases, with 13 bases left between them. The CDR3 nucleotides read TGCAGCTCCTGCGAGGAAAACAATGAGCAGTTCTTC. Protein: CSSCEENNEQFF.

The V call is TRBV7-9, the J call TRBJ2-1; D perhaps matches TRBD2 (5 bases). This CDR3 is built from 16 residues. Trimming left V 6 bases short and J 0 bases short, with 15 bases between. Germline lookup yields CDR1 SEHNR and CDR2 FQNEAQ (reference sequence). The CDR3 sequence is CASSGRGGLSYNEQFF. CDR3 DNA: TGTGCCAGCAGTGGGAGAGGAGGTCTCTCCTACAATGAGCAGTTCTTC.

The J gene is TRBJ2-7, the V gene TRBV2, with D possibly being TRBD2 (6 bases). Germline CDR1 and CDR2: SNHLY and FYNNEI. Trimming shortened V by 6 bases and J by 3 bases, and 12 bases separated the two germline ends. This CDR3 is 13 amino acids long. The CDR3 protein is CASSYDGSYEQYF. The CDR3 nucleotides read TGTGCCAGCAGCTACGACGGGAGCTACGAGCAGTACTTC. Full variable domain (outside the CDR3, taken from reference TRBV2 and TRBJ2-7): EPEVTQTPSHQVTQMGQEVILRCVPISNHLYFYWYRQILGQKVEFLVSFYNNEISEKSEIFDDQFSVERPDGSNFTLKIRSTKLEDSAMYFCASSYDGSYEQYFGPGTRLTVT.

The gene calls are TRBV10-3 and TRBJ2-7; tentatively, D is TRBD1 (6 bases). V was clipped by 0 bases and J by 0 bases, with 15 bases between them. Germline V gene data show CDR1 as ENHRY and CDR2 as SYGVKD. The CDR3 has 17 amino acids. CDR3 sequence reads: CAISESPRQVYSYEQYF. CDR3 in DNA: TGTGCCATCAGTGAGTCCCCTCGACAGGTATACTCCTACGAGCAGTACTTC.

This chain joins TRBV5-8 and TRBJ2-1; D gene unclear. Germline V CDR1 and CDR2: SGHTS, YDEGEE. This CDR3 has 15 amino acids. Trimming cost V 1 base and J 1 base, with 9 bases left between them. CDR3 residues: CASSLIPGSYNEQFF. In DNA, the CDR3 is TGTGCCAGCAGCTTGATTCCGGGTTCCTACAATGAGCAGTTCTTC. The entire variable domain, with the rest obtained from reference TRBV5-8 and TRBJ2-1, is as follows: EAGVTQSPTHLIKTRGQQATLRCSPISGHTSVYWYQQALGLGLQFLLWYDEGEERNRGNFPPRFSGRQFPNYSSELNVNALELEDSALYLCASSLIPGSYNEQFFGPGTRLTVL.

A word on this clonotype: With a much larger clone just one base away, this may be a read error. This chain connects TRBV12-3 or TRBV12-4 to TRBJ2-7; D not certain. The CDR3 length is 14 residues. Trimming removed 5 bases at V and 3 bases at J, with 14 bases between. CDR3 amino acids: CASSGSNNGYEQYF. In nucleotides, the CDR3 is TGTGCCAGCAGTGGCTCTAACAACGGCTACGAGCAGTACTTC.

Turning to this clonotype: Sequence at one end of the junction differs from germline and may be a read error. This rearrangement joins TRBV20-1 to TRBJ2-1; D uncertain. The CDR3 sequence is 11 residues long. CDR1 is DFQATT, CDR2 SNEGSKA, per germline (reference sequence). In nucleotides, the CDR3 is TGCAGTGCAATCGGTTACAATGAGCATTTCTTC. Translated, it gives CSAIGYNEHFF.

This clonotype showed up many times. The rearrangement links TRBV5-1 to TRBJ2-7; TRBD1 matches at 9 bases. The germline CDR1 and CDR2 sequences are SGHRS and YFSETQ. CDR3 length equals 15 residues. V gave up 4 bases and J gave up 5 bases; unmatched junction bases: 10. CDR3 loop: CASSMQPGQGNEQYF. As DNA, the CDR3 is TGCGCCAGCAGCATGCAACCGGGACAGGGTAACGAGCAGTACTTC.

This clonotype was seen more than once but under ten times. The chain uses TRBV20-1 and TRBJ2-7; 7 nucleotides agree with TRBD1. CDR1 is DFQATT and CDR2 is SNEGSKA in the germline V gene (reference sequence). V lost 2 bases and J lost 2; bases outside the gene matches: 6. The length of the CDR3 is 14 residues. For the CDR3, the DNA is TGCAGTGCTAGAATCGGACAGGCCCCCTACGAGCAGTACTTC. Its translation is CSARIGQAPYEQYF.

The V call is TRBV7-6, the J call TRBJ2-3; TRBD1 matches 8 bases. Germline CDR1 and CDR2: SGHVS and FNYEAQ. There are 13 residues in the CDR3. The V segment lost 11 bases and the J segment 2 bases; nucleotides outside the gene matches: 6. The CDR3 loop is CAVGQGNTDTQYF. CDR3 nucleotide sequence: TGTGCCGTCGGACAGGGCAACACAGATACGCAGTATTTT.

J is TRBJ1-1 and V is TRBV5-1, with 7 bases fitting TRBD1. Trimming at V came to 0 bases and at J to 4 bases, leaving 12 bases not matched to a gene. The CDR3 runs 17 residues. Germline CDR1 and CDR2: SGHRS and YFSETQ. The CDR3: CASSLAPEGASPTEAFF. The CDR3 nucleotides read TGCGCCAGCAGCTTGGCCCCAGAGGGGGCGTCCCCCACTGAAGCTTTCTTT.

The gene calls are TRBV6-5 and TRBJ1-1, with TRBD1 as a possible D gene (6 bases). Germline V gene data show CDR1 as MNHEY and CDR2 as SVGAGI. The CDR3 is 15 amino acids. V was shortened by 7 bases and J by 5 bases, with 20 bases between the two germline ends. CDR3 in amino acids: CASTRDTNSRTEAFF. The DNA for the CDR3 is TGTGCCAGCACAAGGGACACTAATTCTAGGACTGAAGCTTTCTTT.

The table lists this clonotype with a few counts. The rearrangement uses TRBV6-5 and TRBJ2-7; 7 bases are shared with TRBD1. V lost 7 bases to trimming and J lost 9 bases; unmatched junction nucleotides: 21. The CDR3 is 16 amino acids. Germline V gives CDR1 MNHEY, CDR2 SVGAGI. The CDR3 protein is CASNSGMGSSGGAQYF. CDR3 nucleotide sequence: TGTGCCAGCAACTCAGGAATGGGCAGCTCAGGGGGAGCGCAGTACTTC.

This clonotype was observed a handful of times. The V and J genes are TRBV27 and TRBJ2-3; D remains ambiguous. Trimming stripped 8 bases from V and 2 bases from J, with 17 bases between. Germline V lookup: CDR1 MNHEY, CDR2 SMNVEV (reference sequence). The CDR3 extends over 15 amino acids. CDR3 DNA sequence: TGTGCCAGCGGATCGCAGCGAGGAGTCACAGATACGCAGTATTTT. Translated, it gives CASGSQRGVTDTQYF.

The chain joins TRBV30 to TRBJ2-3, with D possibly matching TRBD2 (6 bases). The CDR3 is made up of 14 amino acids. Germline assignment: CDR1 GTSNPN and CDR2 SVGIG (reference sequence). With 4 bases removed from V and 5 bases from J, the gap between germline ends came to 16 bases. The CDR3 reads CAWKMPGEGDTQYF. CDR3 nucleotide sequence: TGTGCCTGGAAGATGCCGGGAGAAGGAGATACGCAGTATTTT.